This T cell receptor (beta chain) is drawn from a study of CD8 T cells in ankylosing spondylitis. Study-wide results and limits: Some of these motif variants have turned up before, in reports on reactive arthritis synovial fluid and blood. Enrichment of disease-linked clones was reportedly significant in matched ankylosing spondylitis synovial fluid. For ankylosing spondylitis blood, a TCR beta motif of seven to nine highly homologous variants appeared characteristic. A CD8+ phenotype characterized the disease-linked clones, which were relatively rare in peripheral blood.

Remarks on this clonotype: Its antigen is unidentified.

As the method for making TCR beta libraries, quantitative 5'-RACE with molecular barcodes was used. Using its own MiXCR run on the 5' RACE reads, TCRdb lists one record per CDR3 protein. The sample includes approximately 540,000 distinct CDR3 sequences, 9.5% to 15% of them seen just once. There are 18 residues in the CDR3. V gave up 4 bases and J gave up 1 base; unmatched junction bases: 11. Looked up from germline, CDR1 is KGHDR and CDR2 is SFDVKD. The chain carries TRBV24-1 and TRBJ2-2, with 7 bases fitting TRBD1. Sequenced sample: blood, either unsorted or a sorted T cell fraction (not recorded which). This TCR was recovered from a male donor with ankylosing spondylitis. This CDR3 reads CATSDPTGQVWNTGELFF. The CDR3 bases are TGTGCCACCAGTGACCCCACTGGACAGGTCTGGAACACCGGGGAGCTGTTTTTT.